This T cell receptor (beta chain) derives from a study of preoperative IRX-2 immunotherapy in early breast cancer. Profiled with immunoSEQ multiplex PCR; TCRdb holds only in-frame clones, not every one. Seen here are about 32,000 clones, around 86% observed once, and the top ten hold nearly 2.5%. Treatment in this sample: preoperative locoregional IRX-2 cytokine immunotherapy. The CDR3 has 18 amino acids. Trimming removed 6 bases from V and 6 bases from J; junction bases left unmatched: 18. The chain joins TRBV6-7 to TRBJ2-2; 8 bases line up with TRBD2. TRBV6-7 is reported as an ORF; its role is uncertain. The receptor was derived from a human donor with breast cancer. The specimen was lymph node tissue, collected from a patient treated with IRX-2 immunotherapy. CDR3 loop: CASRVNLASGSGSGELFF. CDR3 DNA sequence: TGTGCCAGCAGAGTTAATCTTGCGAGCGGGAGTGGCTCCGGGGAGCTGTTTTTT.